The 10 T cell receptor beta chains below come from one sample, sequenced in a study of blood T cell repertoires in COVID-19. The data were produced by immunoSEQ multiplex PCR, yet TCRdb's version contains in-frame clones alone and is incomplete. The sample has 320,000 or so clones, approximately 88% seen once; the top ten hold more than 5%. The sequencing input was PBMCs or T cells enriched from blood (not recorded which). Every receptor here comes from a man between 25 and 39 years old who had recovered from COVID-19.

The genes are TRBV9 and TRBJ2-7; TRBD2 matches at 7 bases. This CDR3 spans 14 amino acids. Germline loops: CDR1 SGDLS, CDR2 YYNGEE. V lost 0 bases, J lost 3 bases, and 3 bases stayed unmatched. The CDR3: CASSVGGLSYEQYF. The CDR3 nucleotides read TGTGCCAGCAGCGTAGGGGGACTAAGCTACGAGCAGTACTTC.

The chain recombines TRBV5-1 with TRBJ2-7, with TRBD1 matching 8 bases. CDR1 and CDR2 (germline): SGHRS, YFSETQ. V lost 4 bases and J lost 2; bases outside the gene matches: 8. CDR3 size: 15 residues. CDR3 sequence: CASSGGTGPAYEQYF. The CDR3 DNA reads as TGCGCCAGCAGCGGGGGGACAGGACCAGCCTACGAGCAGTACTTC.

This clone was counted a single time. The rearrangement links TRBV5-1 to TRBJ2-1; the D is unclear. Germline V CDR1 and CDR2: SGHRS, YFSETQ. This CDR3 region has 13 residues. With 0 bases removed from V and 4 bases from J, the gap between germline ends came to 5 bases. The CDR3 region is CASSLVPYNEQFF. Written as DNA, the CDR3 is TGCGCCAGCAGCTTGGTTCCGTACAATGAGCAGTTCTTC.

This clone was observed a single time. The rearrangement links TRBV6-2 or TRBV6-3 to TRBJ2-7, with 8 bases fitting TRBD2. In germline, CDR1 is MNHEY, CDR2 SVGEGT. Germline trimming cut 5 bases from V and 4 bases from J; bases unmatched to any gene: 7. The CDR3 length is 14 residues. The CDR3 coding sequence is TGTGCCAGCAGTCCCCACGGGACTAGATACGAGCAGTACTTC. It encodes CASSPHGTRYEQYF.

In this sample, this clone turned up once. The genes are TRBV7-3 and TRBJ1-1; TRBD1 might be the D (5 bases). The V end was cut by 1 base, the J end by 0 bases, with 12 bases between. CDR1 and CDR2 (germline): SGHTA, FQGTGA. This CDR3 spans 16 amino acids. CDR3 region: CASSLNGAIMNTEAFF. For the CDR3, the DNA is TGTGCCAGCAGCTTAAATGGGGCGATCATGAACACTGAAGCTTTCTTT.

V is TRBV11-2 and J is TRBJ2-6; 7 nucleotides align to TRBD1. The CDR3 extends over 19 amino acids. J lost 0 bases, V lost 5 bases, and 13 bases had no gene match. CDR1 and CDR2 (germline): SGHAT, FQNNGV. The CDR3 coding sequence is TGTGCCAGCAGCGTAAAACCGACAGGGCGAACCTCTGGGGCCAACGTCCTGACTTTC. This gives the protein CASSVKPTGRTSGANVLTF.

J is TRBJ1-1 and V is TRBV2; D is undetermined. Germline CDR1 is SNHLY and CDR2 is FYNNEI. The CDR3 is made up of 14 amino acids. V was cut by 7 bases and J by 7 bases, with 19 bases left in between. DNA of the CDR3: TGTGCCAGCAACCCCTTAGCGGAATTGGGTGAAGCTTTCTTT. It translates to CASNPLAELGEAFF.

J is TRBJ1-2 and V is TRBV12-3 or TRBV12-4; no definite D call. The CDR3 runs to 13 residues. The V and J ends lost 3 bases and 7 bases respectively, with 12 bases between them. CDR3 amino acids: CASSFPEGFGYTF. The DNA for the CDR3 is TGTGCCAGCAGTTTCCCGGAGGGATTTGGCTACACCTTC.

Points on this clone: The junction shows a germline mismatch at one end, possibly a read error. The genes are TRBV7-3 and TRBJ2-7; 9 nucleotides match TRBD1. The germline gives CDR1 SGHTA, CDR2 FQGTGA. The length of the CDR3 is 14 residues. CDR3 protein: CASSLTGTGSEQYF. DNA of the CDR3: TGTGCCAGCAGCCTAACCGGGACAGGGTCCGAGCAGTACTTC.

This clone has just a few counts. CDR3 residues: CASSRDFNGDQPQHF. CDR3 DNA sequence: TGTGCCAGTAGTAGGGACTTTAATGGGGATCAGCCCCAGCATTTT. V usage is TRBV19 and J usage is TRBJ1-5, with D perhaps matching TRBD1 (5 bases). From germline, CDR1 is LNHDA and CDR2 SQIVND (reference sequence). This CDR3 region has 15 residues. V lost 4 bases and J 5 bases, leaving 15 bases between the germline ends.